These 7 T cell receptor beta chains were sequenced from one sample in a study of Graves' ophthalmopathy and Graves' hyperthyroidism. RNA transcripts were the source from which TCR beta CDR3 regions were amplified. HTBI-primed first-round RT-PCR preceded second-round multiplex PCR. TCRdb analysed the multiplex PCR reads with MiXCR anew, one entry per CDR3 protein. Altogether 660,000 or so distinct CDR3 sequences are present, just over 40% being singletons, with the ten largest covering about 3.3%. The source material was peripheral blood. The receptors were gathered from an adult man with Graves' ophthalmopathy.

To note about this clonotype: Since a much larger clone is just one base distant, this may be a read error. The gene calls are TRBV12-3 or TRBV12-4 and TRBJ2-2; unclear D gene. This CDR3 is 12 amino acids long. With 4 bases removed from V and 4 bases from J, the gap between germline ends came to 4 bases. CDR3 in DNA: TGTGCCAGCAGTTGGCCCACCGGGGAGCTGTTTTTT. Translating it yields CASSWPTGELFF.

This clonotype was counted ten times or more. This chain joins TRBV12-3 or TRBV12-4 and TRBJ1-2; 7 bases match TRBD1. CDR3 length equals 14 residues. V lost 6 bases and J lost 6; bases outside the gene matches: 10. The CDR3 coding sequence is TGTGCCAGCAGCTACTGGGTCACAGGGGATGGCTACACCTTC. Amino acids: CASSYWVTGDGYTF.

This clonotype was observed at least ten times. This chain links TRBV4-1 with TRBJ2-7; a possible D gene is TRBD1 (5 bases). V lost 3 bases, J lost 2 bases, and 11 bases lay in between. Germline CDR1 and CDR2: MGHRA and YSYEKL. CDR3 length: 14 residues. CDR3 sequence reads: CASSHSDMTYEQYF. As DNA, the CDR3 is TGCGCCAGCAGCCACTCGGACATGACCTACGAGCAGTACTTC.

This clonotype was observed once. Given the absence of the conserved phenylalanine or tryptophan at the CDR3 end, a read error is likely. CDR3 protein: CAISGPRGNEQYL. The CDR3 nucleotides read TGTGCCATCAGTGGGCCGCGAGGGAACGAGCAGTACCTC. The rearrangement uses TRBV10-3 and TRBJ2-7; tentative D call: TRBD2 (5 bases). The CDR3 is 13 residues long. Trimming took 4 bases from V and 5 from J, leaving 12 bases between them. Germline V CDR1 and CDR2: ENHRY, SYGVKD.

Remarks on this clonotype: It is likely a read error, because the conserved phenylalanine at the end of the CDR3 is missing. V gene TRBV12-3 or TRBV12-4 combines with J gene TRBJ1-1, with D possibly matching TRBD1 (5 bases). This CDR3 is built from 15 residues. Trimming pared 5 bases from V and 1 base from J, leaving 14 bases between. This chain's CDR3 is CASSPRGGWNTEAFL. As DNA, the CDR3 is TGTGCCAGCAGTCCCCGTGGGGGGTGGAACACTGAAGCTTTCCTT.

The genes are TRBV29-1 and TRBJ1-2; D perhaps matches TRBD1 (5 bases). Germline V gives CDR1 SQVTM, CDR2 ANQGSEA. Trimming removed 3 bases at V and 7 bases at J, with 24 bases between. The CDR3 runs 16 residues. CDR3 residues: CSVDASSTSGTSGYTF. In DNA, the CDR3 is TGCAGCGTTGATGCCAGCAGCACGTCAGGGACGAGTGGCTACACCTTC.

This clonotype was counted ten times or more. CDR3 in DNA: TGTGCCATCAGTGAACGGACAGTTAACACTGAAGCTTTCTTT. Its protein product is CAISERTVNTEAFF. The chain links TRBV10-3 to TRBJ1-1, with D perhaps TRBD1 (6 bases). The germline V gene has CDR1 ENHRY and CDR2 SYGVKD. This CDR3 region has 14 residues. V lost 3 bases, J lost 2 bases, and 10 bases lay in between.